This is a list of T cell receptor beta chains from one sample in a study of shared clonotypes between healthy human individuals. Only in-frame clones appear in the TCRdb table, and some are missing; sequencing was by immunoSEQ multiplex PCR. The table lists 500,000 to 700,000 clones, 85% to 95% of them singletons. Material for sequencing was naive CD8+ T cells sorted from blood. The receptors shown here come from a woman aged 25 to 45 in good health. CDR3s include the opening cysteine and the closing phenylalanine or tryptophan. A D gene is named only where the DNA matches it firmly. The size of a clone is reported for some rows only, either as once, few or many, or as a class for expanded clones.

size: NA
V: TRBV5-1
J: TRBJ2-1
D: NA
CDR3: CASSSRIGEPYNEQFF
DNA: TGCGCCAGCAGCTCGCGTATAGGGGAACCCTACAATGAGCAGTTCTTC

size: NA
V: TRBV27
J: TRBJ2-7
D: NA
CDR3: CASSLSGLEEQYF
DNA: TGTGCCAGCAGTTTATCGGGACTGGAAGAGCAGTACTTC

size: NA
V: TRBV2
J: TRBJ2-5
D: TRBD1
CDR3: CASSGVAGGEETQYF
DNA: TGTGCCAGCAGTGGGGTGGCAGGGGGCGAGGAGACCCAGTACTTC

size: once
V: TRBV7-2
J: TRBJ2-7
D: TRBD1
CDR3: CASSPPGQGGEQYF
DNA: TGTGCCAGCAGCCCCCCGGGACAGGGGGGCGAGCAGTACTTC

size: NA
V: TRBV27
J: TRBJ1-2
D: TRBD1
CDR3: CASSPGGYGYTF
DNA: TGTGCCAGCAGTCCAGGGGGCTATGGCTACACCTTC

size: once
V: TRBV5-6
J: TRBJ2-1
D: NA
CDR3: CASSLSQVLLYNEQFF
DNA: TGTGCCAGCAGCTTGTCACAGGTCCTCTTATACAATGAGCAGTTCTTC

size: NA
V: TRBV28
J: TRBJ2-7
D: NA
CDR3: CASSFSRGTYEQYF
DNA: TGTGCCAGCAGTTTCTCGCGGGGTACCTACGAGCAGTACTTC

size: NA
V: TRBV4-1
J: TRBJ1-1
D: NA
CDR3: CASSQDSVGVIGTEAFF
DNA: TGCGCCAGCAGCCAAGACTCGGTAGGGGTAATTGGCACTGAAGCTTTCTTT

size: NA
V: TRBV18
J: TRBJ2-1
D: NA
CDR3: CASSPPSARSDEQFF
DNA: TGTGCCAGCTCACCACCGAGCGCGCGATCGGATGAGCAGTTCTTC

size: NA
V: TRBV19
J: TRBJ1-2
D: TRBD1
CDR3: CASSIVPGQGSPGYTF
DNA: TGTGCCAGTAGTATTGTCCCGGGACAGGGTAGTCCTGGCTACACCTTC

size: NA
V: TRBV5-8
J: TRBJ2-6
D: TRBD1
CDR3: CASSPGQIVSGANVLTF
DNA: TGTGCCAGCAGCCCGGGACAGATCGTCTCTGGGGCCAACGTCCTGACTTTC

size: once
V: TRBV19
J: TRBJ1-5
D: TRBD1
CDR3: CASQLQGAQPQHF
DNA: TGTGCCAGCCAACTACAGGGGGCGCAGCCCCAGCATTTT

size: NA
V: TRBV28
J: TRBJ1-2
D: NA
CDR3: CASSLYTSGDDGYTF
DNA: TGTGCCAGCAGTTTATATACCTCAGGGGATGATGGCTACACCTTC

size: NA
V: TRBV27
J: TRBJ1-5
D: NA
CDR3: CASSLLGGQPQHF
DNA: TGTGCCAGCAGTTTACTGGGCGGGCAGCCCCAGCATTTT

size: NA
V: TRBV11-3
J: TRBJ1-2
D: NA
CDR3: CASSLEGNNYGYTF
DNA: TGTGCCAGCAGCTTAGAGGGGAATAACTATGGCTACACCTTC

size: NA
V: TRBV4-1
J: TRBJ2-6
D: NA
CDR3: CASSHRFAGANVLTF
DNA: TGCGCCAGCAGTCACAGGTTCGCTGGGGCCAACGTCCTGACTTTC

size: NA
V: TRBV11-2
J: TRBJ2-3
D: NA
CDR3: CASSLAARSTDTQYF
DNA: TGTGCCAGCAGCTTGGCGGCTAGAAGCACAGATACGCAGTATTTT

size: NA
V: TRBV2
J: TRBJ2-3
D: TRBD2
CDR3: CASSGAGGPADTQYF
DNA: TGTGCCAGCAGTGGGGCGGGAGGGCCAGCAGATACGCAGTATTTT

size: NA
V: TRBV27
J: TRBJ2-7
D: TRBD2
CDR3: CASSLTGTSAYEQYF
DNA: TGTGCCAGCAGCTTGACCGGGACTAGCGCCTACGAGCAGTACTTC

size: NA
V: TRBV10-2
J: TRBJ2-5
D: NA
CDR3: CASSDGAGSGTQYF
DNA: TGCGCCAGCAGCGATGGTGCAGGGTCCGGGACCCAGTACTTC

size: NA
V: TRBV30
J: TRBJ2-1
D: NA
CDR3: CAWSRTANEQFF
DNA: TGTGCCTGGAGTAGGACGGCTAATGAGCAGTTCTTC

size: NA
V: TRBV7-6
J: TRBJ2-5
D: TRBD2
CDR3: CASSFRTSEQETQYF
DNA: TGTGCCAGCAGCTTCCGGACTAGCGAGCAAGAGACCCAGTACTTC

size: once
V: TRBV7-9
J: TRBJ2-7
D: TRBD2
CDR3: CASSDGGGGTYEQYF
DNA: TGTGCCAGCAGCGACGGTGGGGGAGGGACCTACGAGCAGTACTTC

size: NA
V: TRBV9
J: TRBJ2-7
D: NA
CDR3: CASSVGGSHEQYF
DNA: TGTGCCAGCAGCGTAGGAGGGTCCCACGAGCAGTACTTC

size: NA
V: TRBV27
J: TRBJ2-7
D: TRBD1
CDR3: CASSHGQGNYEQYF
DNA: TGTGCCAGCAGTCATGGACAGGGGAACTACGAGCAGTACTTC

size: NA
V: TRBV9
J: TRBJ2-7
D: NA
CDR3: CASSLESSYEQYF
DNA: TGTGCCAGCAGCTTAGAGAGCTCCTACGAGCAGTACTTC